The 11 T cell receptor beta chains presented below share a single source sample, sequenced in a study of CD8 T cells in Susac syndrome. RNA, at roughly 0.45 to 1 ug, was reverse transcribed with random hexamers. TCRdb reprocessed the immunoSEQ multiplex PCR reads via MiXCR and lists one record per CDR3 protein. The sample includes about 200,000 distinct CDR3 sequences, 92% of them seen just once. Sequences were obtained from CD8+ T cells from PBMCs. The source is a human donor with multiple sclerosis.

This chain uses TRBV9 with TRBJ2-7; 9 bases match TRBD1. Germline CDR1 reads SGDLS; CDR2 reads YYNGEE. J gave up 0 bases and V 0 bases, and 1 base lay outside the gene matches. This CDR3 is 15 amino acids long. Here the CDR3 reads CASSVEDRGSYEQYF. The CDR3 DNA sequence: TGTGCCAGCAGCGTAGAGGACAGGGGCTCCTACGAGCAGTACTTC.

V is TRBV25-1 and J is TRBJ2-7, with 7 bases that match TRBD2. J was trimmed by 2 bases and V by 4 bases; bases with no gene match: 5. This CDR3 contains 14 residues. Germline assignment: CDR1 MGHDK and CDR2 SYGVNS. The CDR3: CASSARTSPYEQYF. The CDR3 nucleotides read TGTGCCAGCAGTGCTCGGACTAGTCCCTACGAGCAGTACTTC.

The chain uses TRBV13 and TRBJ2-5, with 7 nucleotides matching TRBD2. V was clipped by 5 bases and J by 1 base; unmatched bases: 1. Germline lookup yields CDR1 PRHDT and CDR2 FYEKMQ (reference sequence). The length of the CDR3 is 13 residues. In nucleotides, the CDR3 is TGTGCCAGCAGCGGGACTATCCAAGAGACCCAGTACTTC. Translated, it gives CASSGTIQETQYF.

CDR3 in amino acids: CASSYRSMGETQYF. The CDR3 coding sequence is TGTGCCAGCAGTTATAGGTCGATGGGAGAGACCCAGTACTTC. V usage is TRBV7-9 and J usage is TRBJ2-5; D not resolved. The V end was cut by 6 bases, the J end by 4 bases, with 15 bases between. The CDR3 has 14 amino acids. The germline CDR1 and CDR2 sequences are SEHNR and FQNEAQ (reference sequence).

The chain links TRBV20-1 to TRBJ2-7, with D perhaps TRBD2 (6 bases). The germline V gene encodes CDR1 DFQATT and CDR2 SNEGSKA (reference sequence). Trimming stripped 2 bases from V and 0 bases from J, with 11 bases between. The CDR3 spans 14 residues. The CDR3, as DNA: TGCAGTGCTAGACCTGGGACTTTCTCCTACGAGCAGTACTTC. Translation: CSARPGTFSYEQYF.

The J gene is TRBJ2-5, the V gene TRBV12-3 or TRBV12-4; tentatively, D is TRBD1 (9 bases). The CDR3 runs to 23 residues. V was trimmed by 6 bases and J by 2 bases, leaving 40 bases between them. DNA for the CDR3: TGTGCCAGCAGCTGGTTCTTGGACAGGGGAGGTGGAACTAGCGGAGACGTTCAAGAGACCCAGTACTTC. Translating gives CASSWFLDRGGGTSGDVQETQYF.

The chain joins TRBV2 to TRBJ2-6; D assignment may be TRBD1 or TRBD2 (5 bases each). Germline V gene data show CDR1 as SNHLY and CDR2 as FYNNEI. V was pared by 9 bases and J by 4 bases, with 19 bases between. This CDR3 has 16 residues. CDR3 in amino acids: CARRPRESIGANVLTF. In DNA, the CDR3 is TGTGCCAGAAGGCCCAGGGAGTCCATCGGGGCCAACGTCCTGACTTTC.

The CDR3 sequence is CASSVEYRGNEQYF. The DNA of the CDR3 is TGTGCCAGCAGCGTAGAGTACCGCGGCAACGAGCAGTACTTC. This rearrangement joins TRBV9 to TRBJ2-7; D gene ambiguous. The CDR3 is 14 residues long. V was shortened by 0 bases and J by 5 bases, with 12 bases between the two germline ends. CDR1 is SGDLS, CDR2 YYNGEE, per germline.

The chain carries TRBV2 and TRBJ2-5; the match to TRBD2 covers 13 bases. V dropped 1 base and J dropped 5; count of bases not matched to a gene: 1. The CDR3 covers 15 residues. The germline gives CDR1 SNHLY, CDR2 FYNNEI. CDR3 loop: CASSEGTSGSETQYF. CDR3 nucleotides: TGTGCCAGCAGTGAAGGGACTAGCGGGAGTGAGACCCAGTACTTC. The whole variable domain, filled in from reference TRBV2 and TRBJ2-5, reads EPEVTQTPSHQVTQMGQEVILRCVPISNHLYFYWYRQILGQKVEFLVSFYNNEISEKSEIFDDQFSVERPDGSNFTLKIRSTKLEDSAMYFCASSEGTSGSETQYFGPGTRLLVL.

The CDR3 loop reads CASSHVWELFF. The CDR3 nucleotides read TGTGCCAGTAGTCATGTCTGGGAGCTGTTTTTT. The chain recombines TRBV19 with TRBJ2-2; D unresolved. Trimming cost V 5 bases and J 9 bases, with 7 bases left between them. The germline gives CDR1 LNHDA, CDR2 SQIVND (reference sequence). The CDR3 runs to 11 residues.

This chain joins TRBV4-2 and TRBJ2-7, with D maybe TRBD1 (5 bases). Germline CDR1 and CDR2: LGHNA and YNFKEQ. Between the trimmed V and J ends, which lost 1 base and 2 bases, there was a span of 12 bases. CDR3 size: 15 residues. The CDR3 is CASSQARQGPYEQYF. Written as DNA, the CDR3 is TGTGCCAGCAGCCAAGCCCGCCAGGGCCCCTACGAGCAGTACTTC.